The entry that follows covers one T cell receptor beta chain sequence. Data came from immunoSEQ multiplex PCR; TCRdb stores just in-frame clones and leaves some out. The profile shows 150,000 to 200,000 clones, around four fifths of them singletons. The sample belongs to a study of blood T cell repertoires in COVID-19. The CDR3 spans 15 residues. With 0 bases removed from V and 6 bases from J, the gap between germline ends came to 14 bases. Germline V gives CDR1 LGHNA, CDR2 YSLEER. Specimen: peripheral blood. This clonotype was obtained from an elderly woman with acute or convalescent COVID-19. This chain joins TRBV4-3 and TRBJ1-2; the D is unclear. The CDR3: CASSQEEGLEDGYTF. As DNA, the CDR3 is TGCGCCAGCAGCCAAGAAGAGGGCCTCGAGGATGGCTACACCTTC.